Following are 14 T cell receptor beta chains from one sample sequenced in a study of control samples from healthy donors and cancer patients. The table came from immunoSEQ multiplex PCR; TCRdb's copy has only in-frame clones and leaves some out. The sample consists of 50,000 or so clones, roughly 87% of them appearing once. The sequenced sample was blood. Source of these receptors: a man aged 50-60 years in good health.

V gene TRBV7-3 combines with J gene TRBJ1-1; maybe TRBD1 (5 bases). CDR1 is SGHTA and CDR2 is FQGTGA in the germline V gene. This CDR3 region has 13 residues. V gave up 1 base and J gave up 8 bases, with 11 bases separating them. In nucleotides, the CDR3 is TGTGCCAGCAGCTTAAATGGGGCAGGGGAAGCTTTCTTT. Protein product: CASSLNGAGEAFF.

This chain links TRBV9 with TRBJ2-1, with 9 bases that match TRBD2. Germline CDR1 and CDR2: SGDLS and YYNGEE. The CDR3 spans 15 residues. V lost 4 bases, J lost 7 bases, and 9 bases stayed unmatched. CDR3 protein: CASSPWTSAGNEQFF. The CDR3 nucleotides are TGTGCCAGCAGCCCGTGGACTAGCGCGGGAAATGAGCAGTTCTTC.

The J gene is TRBJ1-1, the V gene TRBV6-5, with TRBD1 identical over 7 bases. The J segment lost 3 bases and the V segment lost 6 bases, leaving 10 bases of the junction unmatched. Germline V gene sequence: CDR1 MNHEY, CDR2 SVGAGI. The CDR3 runs 15 residues. The CDR3 bases are TGTGCCAGCAGACGACAAACAGGGGATTACACTGAAGCTTTCTTT. This encodes CASRRQTGDYTEAFF.

The rearrangement joins TRBV7-2 to TRBJ1-1, with D possibly matching TRBD1 (5 bases). The CDR3 totals 15 residues. Germline assignment: CDR1 SGHTA and CDR2 FQGNSA. Trimming removed 3 bases at V and 4 bases at J, with 15 bases between. This CDR3 reads CASSLGPALGTEAFF. The CDR3 bases are TGTGCCAGCAGCTTGGGGCCAGCTCTGGGCACTGAAGCTTTCTTT.

V and J are TRBV27 and TRBJ2-4, with a weak D call TRBD1 (5 bases). This CDR3 is 16 amino acids long. Germline V gene lookup returns CDR1 MNHEY and CDR2 SMNVEV (reference sequence). V lost 2 bases to trimming and J lost 2 bases, with 13 bases between them. The CDR3 is CASSLKAGWTKNIQYF. The CDR3 DNA reads as TGTGCCAGCAGTTTAAAGGCAGGGTGGACCAAAAACATTCAGTACTTC.

V is TRBV6-2 or TRBV6-3 and J is TRBJ2-7; 7 nucleotides match TRBD1. The V gene end was trimmed by 1 base and the J gene end by 6 bases; junction bases not matched to a gene: 6. Germline V gene lookup returns CDR1 MNHEY and CDR2 SVGEGT. The CDR3 is made up of 14 amino acids. In nucleotides, the CDR3 is TGTGCCAGCAGTTACTTACAGGGGATGGGCGAGCAGTACTTC. Its translation is CASSYLQGMGEQYF.

The chain joins TRBV28 to TRBJ1-5; no definite D call. Germline V CDR1 and CDR2: MDHEN, SYDVKM. CDR3 length equals 15 residues. V dropped 3 bases and J dropped 0 bases, with 9 bases sitting between them. The CDR3 DNA follows: TGTGCCAGCAGTTTCCCTCTCGTTAGCAATCAGCCCCAGCATTTT. Its protein product is CASSFPLVSNQPQHF. Looking up the rest from reference TRBV28 and TRBJ1-5 gives the full variable domain: DVKVTQSSRYLVKRTGEKVFLECVQDMDHENMFWYRQDPGLGLRLIYFSYDVKMKEKGDIPEGYSVSREKKERFSLILESASTNQTSMYLCASSFPLVSNQPQHFGDGTRLSIL.

V and J are TRBV7-9 and TRBJ1-2; TRBD1 aligns across 9 bases. The CDR3 has 14 amino acids. V was pared by 6 bases and J by 8 bases, with 10 bases of the junction left unmatched. The germline V gene has CDR1 SEHNR and CDR2 FQNEAQ (reference sequence). For the CDR3, the DNA is TGTGCCAGCAGAACTACAGGGGGCGAGGGAGGCTACACCTTC. This translates into CASRTTGGEGGYTF.

This sequence joins TRBV28 and TRBJ1-1; no clear D gene. The germline gives CDR1 MDHEN, CDR2 SYDVKM. The length of the CDR3 is 13 residues. V dropped 3 bases and J dropped 1 base, with 6 bases sitting between them. Here the CDR3 DNA reads TGTGCCAGCAGTTTTACAGAGAACACTGAAGCTTTCTTT. Its protein is CASSFTENTEAFF.

This clone is medium-sized by share. The CDR3: CATSLGRGRGEGRWYEQYF. The CDR3 DNA reads TGTGCCACTAGTTTGGGGCGGGGGAGAGGGGAGGGCCGTTGGTACGAGCAGTACTTC. V gene TRBV28 combines with J gene TRBJ2-7, with TRBD2 matching over 7 bases. J gave up 4 bases and V 10 bases, and 28 bases lay outside the gene matches. Germline V gives CDR1 MDHEN, CDR2 SYDVKM. The CDR3 is 19 amino acids.

The chain uses TRBV6-1 and TRBJ2-2, with 10 positions matching TRBD1. This CDR3 has 19 residues. CDR1 is MNHNS and CDR2 is SASEGT in the germline V gene. The V and J ends lost 0 bases and 0 bases, in that order; junction bases with no gene match: 7. The CDR3: CASSEATIGQGANTGELFF. CDR3 bases: TGTGCCAGCAGTGAAGCAACGATAGGACAGGGGGCGAACACCGGGGAGCTGTTTTTT.

J is TRBJ2-5 and V is TRBV5-3; D possibly uses TRBD1 or TRBD2 (5 bases each). TRBV5-3 is an ORF; its function is uncertain. CDR3 size: 14 residues. Between the trimmed V and J ends, which lost 2 bases and 1 base, there was a span of 9 bases. The CDR3 loop is CARSFRDAQETQYF. CDR3 DNA: TGTGCCAGAAGCTTCCGGGACGCCCAAGAGACCCAGTACTTC.

The chain recombines TRBV4-1 with TRBJ1-1, with 9 bases lining up with TRBD1. Germline CDR1 reads MGHRA; CDR2 reads YSYEKL. V gave up 4 bases and J gave up 3 bases; unmatched junction bases: 9. The CDR3 consists of 16 residues. CDR3 loop: CASSLPDRGGHTEAFF. The CDR3 nucleotides read TGCGCCAGCAGCCTTCCGGACAGGGGTGGTCACACTGAAGCTTTCTTT.

The chain combines TRBV19 with TRBJ1-2; 7 nucleotides agree with TRBD1. The germline V gene has CDR1 LNHDA and CDR2 SQIVND (reference sequence). CDR3 length equals 16 residues. J lost 2 bases, V lost 5 bases, and 11 bases had no gene match. The DNA of the CDR3 is TGTGCCAGTAGTCCCGCCTCACAGGGGACGAACTATGGCTACACCTTC. Translation gives CASSPASQGTNYGYTF. Full variable domain (remainder filled in from reference TRBV19 and TRBJ1-2): DGGITQSPKYLFRKEGQNVTLSCEQNLNHDAMYWYRQDPGQGLRLIYYSQIVNDFQKGDIAEGYSVSREKKESFPLTVTSAQKNPTAFYLCASSPASQGTNYGYTFGSGTRLTVV.